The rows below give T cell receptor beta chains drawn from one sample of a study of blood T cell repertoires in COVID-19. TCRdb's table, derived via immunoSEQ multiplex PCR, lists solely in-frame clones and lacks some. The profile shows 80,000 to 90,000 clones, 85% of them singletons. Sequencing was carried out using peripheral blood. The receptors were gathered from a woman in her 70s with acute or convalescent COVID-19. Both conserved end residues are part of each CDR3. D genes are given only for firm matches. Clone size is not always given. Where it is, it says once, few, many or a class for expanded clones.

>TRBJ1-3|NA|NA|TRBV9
TGTGCCAGCAGCGTAGCTTCGGGGTACTCTGGAAACACCATATATTTT
CASSVASGYSGNTIYF
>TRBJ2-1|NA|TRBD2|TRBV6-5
TGTGCCAGCAGATTGGGACTAGCGGAGGGGGATGAGCAGTTCTTC
CASRLGLAEGDEQFF
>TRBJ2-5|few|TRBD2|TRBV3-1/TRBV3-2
TGTGCCAGCAGCCCACCGTCGGGACTAGCGCAAGAGACCCAGTACTTC
CASSPPSGLAQETQYF
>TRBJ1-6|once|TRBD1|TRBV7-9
TGTGCCAGCAGCTCTTCCGGGACAGGAACTTCACCCCTCCACTTT
CASSSSGTGTSPLHF
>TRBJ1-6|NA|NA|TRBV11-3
TGTGCCAGCAGCTTAAAGAAACTTAATTCACCCCTCCACTTT
CASSLKKLNSPLHF
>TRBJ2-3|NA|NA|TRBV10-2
TGCGCCAGCAGTGAGTCCCTATCAGGGCCAGATACGCAGTATTTT
CASSESLSGPDTQYF
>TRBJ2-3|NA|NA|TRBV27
TGTGCCAGCAGTCCCCAGGGAGGGGGGGGGACAGATACGCAGTATTTT
CASSPQGGGGTDTQYF
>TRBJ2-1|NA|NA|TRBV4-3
TGCGCCAGCAGCCAAGATACAGGGAGCCCTGAGCAGTTCTTC
CASSQDTGSPEQFF
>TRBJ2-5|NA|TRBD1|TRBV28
TGTGCCAGCTCCGGACAGGGAGTGACCCAGTACTTC
CASSGQGVTQYF
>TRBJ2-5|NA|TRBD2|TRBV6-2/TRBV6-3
TGTGCCAGCAGTTTCTCGTCCCCCGGGACTAGCGGGAGGCATGGAGAGACCCAGTACTTC
CASSFSSPGTSGRHGETQYF
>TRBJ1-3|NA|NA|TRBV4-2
TGTGCCAGCAGCCAAGATCCTTCCTCTGGAAACACCATATATTTT
CASSQDPSSGNTIYF
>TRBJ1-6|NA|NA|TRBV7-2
TGTGCCAGCAGTACGAAGGCAGGTGTTCCCCTCCACTTT
CASSTKAGVPLHF
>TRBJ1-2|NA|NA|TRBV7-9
TGTGCCAGTGCCCTAACAGCCGCTAACTATGGCTACACCTTC
CASALTAANYGYTF
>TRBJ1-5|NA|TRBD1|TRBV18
TGTGCCAGCTCACTCGCGCCACCAGGGGGCGGGGGTAGCAATCAGCCCCAGCATTTT
CASSLAPPGGGGSNQPQHF
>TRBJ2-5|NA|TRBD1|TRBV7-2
TGTGCCAGCAGCACACGGACAGGGGCCGAGACCCAGTACTTC
CASSTRTGAETQYF
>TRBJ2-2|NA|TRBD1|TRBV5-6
TGTGCCAGCAGCGGCCTTACGACAGGGAAAGGACTCGCCGGGGAGCTGTTTTTT
CASSGLTTGKGLAGELFF
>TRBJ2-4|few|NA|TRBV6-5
TGTGCCAGCAGTTACTCCAGGGCAGCCAAAAACATTCAGTACTTC
CASSYSRAAKNIQYF
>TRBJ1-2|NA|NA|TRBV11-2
TGTGCCAGCAGCATATGGACAGCCTATGGCTACACCTTC
CASSIWTAYGYTF
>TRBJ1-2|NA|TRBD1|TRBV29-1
TGCAGCGTTGAAGGCACCCTACAGGGGGAGTATGGCTACACCTTC
CSVEGTLQGEYGYTF
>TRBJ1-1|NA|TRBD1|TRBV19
TGTGCCAGTACCTTTGGGACAGAAAATAGATTGAACACTGAAGCTTTCTTT
CASTFGTENRLNTEAFF
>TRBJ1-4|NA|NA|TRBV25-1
TGTGCCAGCAGTCCACGGACAGATGAGTGGGTTTTTTTT
CASSPRTDEWVFF
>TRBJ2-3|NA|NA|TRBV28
TGTGCCAGCAGTTCAACGACAGGGAGGAATACGCAGTATTTT
CASSSTTGRNTQYF